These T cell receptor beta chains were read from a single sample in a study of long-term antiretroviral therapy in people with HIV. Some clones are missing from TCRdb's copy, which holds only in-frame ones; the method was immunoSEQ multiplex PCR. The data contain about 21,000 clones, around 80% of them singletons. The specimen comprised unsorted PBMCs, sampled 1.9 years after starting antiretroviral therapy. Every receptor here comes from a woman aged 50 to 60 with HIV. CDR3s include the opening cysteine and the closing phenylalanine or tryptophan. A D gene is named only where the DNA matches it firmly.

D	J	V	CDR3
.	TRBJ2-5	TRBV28	CASSPGGAQETQYF
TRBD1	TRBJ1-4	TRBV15	CATSSSNTGDANEKLFF
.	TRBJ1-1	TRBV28	CASRMGAVNTEAFF
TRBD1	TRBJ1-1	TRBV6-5	CASSYSLTQGDNEAFF
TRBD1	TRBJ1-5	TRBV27	CASSLSRGGQGSQPQHF
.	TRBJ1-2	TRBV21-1	CASSRGKGTGEGGYTF
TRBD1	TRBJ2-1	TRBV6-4	CASSAGTGGKGEQFF
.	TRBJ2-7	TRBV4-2	CASSQDSVRGGEQYF
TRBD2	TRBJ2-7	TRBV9	CASSVAPSGGTYEQYF
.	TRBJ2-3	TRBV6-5	CASSALLFPDTQYF
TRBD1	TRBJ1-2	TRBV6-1	CASRSDGQGAGGYTF
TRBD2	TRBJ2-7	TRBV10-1	CASSLGGSAEQYF
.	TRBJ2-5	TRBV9	CASSVEGLETQYF